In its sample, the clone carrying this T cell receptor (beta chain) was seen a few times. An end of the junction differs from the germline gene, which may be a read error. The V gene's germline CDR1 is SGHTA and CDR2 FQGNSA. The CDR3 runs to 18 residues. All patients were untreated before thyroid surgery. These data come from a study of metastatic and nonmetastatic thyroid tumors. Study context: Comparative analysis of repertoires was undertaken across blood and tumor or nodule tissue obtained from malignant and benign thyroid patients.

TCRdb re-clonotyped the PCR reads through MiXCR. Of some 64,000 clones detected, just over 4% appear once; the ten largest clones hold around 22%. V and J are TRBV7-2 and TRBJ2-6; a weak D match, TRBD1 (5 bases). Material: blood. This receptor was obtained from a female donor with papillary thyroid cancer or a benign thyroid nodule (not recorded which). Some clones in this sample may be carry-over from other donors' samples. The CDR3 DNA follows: TGTGCCAGCCCCCCCCCTGGTTCTGCTCACTCTGGGGCCAACTTCCTGACTTTC. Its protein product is CASPPPGSAHSGANFLTF.